This record concerns one T cell receptor (beta chain) sequence. Its specificity is unknown. Making TCR cDNA involved 5'RACE template switching, which added UMIs and a universal primer site. One entry per CDR3 protein, called by TCRdb with MiXCR from the 5' RACE reads. The data contain hundreds of thousands of distinct CDR3 sequences, around an eighth of them singletons. The data are from a study of T cells after yellow fever vaccination. The junction had 8 bases not matched to a gene; V was cut back by 3 bases and J by 7 bases. Germline V CDR1 and CDR2: SGHTA, FQGNSA. This CDR3 region has 17 residues. Study outcomes and limitations: The booster saw the reappearance of most primary-vaccination clones (96% CD4, about 85% CD8).

The chain recombines TRBV7-2 with TRBJ2-2; 13 bases are shared with TRBD2. The receptor was derived from a man aged 25 to 45 who received the YFV17D yellow fever vaccine. The sequencing here drew on PBMCs, taken on the day of the yellow fever booster vaccination. CDR3 in DNA: TGTGCCAGCAGCTTCTCTACTAGCGGGAGGGCCATCGGGGAGCTGTTTTTT. It is translated as CASSFSTSGRAIGELFF.